This T cell receptor (beta chain) was sequenced for a study of shared clonotypes between healthy human individuals. Findings of the study overall: What rarefaction showed was incomplete sorted-subset sequencing despite large depth.

Sequencing was performed with immunoSEQ multiplex PCR; in TCRdb, only in-frame clones are kept and a portion is missing. The table lists 2 million to 2.5 million clones, approximately 93% of them singletons. In germline, CDR1 is KGHSH, CDR2 LQKENI. V lost 3 bases and J lost 7, with 9 bases in between. The CDR3 contains 13 residues. Notes on this clone: The antigen is unknown.

Sequencing was performed on naive CD4+ T cells from PBMCs. Regarding subset: CD45RA+ positively selected. This receptor was identified in a man between 18 and 35 years old in good health. Some clones in this sample may be carry-over from other donors' samples. The chain joins TRBV18 to TRBJ1-4; D is possibly TRBD1 (6 bases). CDR3 loop: CASSPTDSEKLFF. The CDR3 nucleotides are TGTGCCAGCTCACCGACGGACAGTGAAAAACTGTTTTTT.